Below are 16 T cell receptor beta chains sequenced from a single sample in a study of control samples from healthy donors and cancer patients. The protocol was immunoSEQ multiplex PCR, while the TCRdb copy is restricted to in-frame clones and leaves out a portion. The table shows around 96,000 clones, with approximately 95% occurring only once. Sequences were obtained from blood. These receptors were obtained from a man between 18 and 29 years old in good health.

In this sample, this clone turned up once. The sample contains more than one DNA sequence encoding this CDR3. This chain links TRBV27 with TRBJ1-6; 7 positions match TRBD1. The germline CDR1 and CDR2 sequences are MNHEY and SMNVEV (reference sequence). The CDR3 has 14 amino acids. J lost 7 bases, V lost 8 bases, and 8 bases had no gene match. CDR3 protein: CASSLKGANSPLHF. The CDR3 region has the DNA TGTGCCAGCTCTCTTAAGGGGGCAAATTCACCCCTCCACTTT.

This chain connects TRBV27 to TRBJ1-1; TRBD1 might be the D (5 bases). The V gene's germline CDR1 is MNHEY and CDR2 SMNVEV (reference sequence). The V and J ends lost 6 bases and 9 bases respectively, with 14 bases between them. This CDR3 comprises 12 residues. The CDR3 is CASRASGTKAFF. Written as DNA, the CDR3 is TGTGCCAGCAGAGCCTCCGGGACCAAAGCTTTCTTT.

The chain employs TRBV27 and TRBJ1-1; no firm D call. The CDR3 has 13 residues. Trimming took 7 bases from V and 0 from J, leaving 9 bases between them. Germline CDR1 reads MNHEY; CDR2 reads SMNVEV (reference sequence). The chain's CDR3 is CASISQLNTEAFF. In nucleotides, the CDR3 is TGTGCCAGCATTTCTCAGCTGAACACTGAAGCTTTCTTT.

CDR3 amino acids: CASSLSNRLRWSYNSPLHF. The CDR3 DNA follows: TGTGCCAGCAGTTTATCAAACAGGCTACGATGGTCCTATAATTCACCCCTCCACTTT. The rearrangement uses TRBV27 and TRBJ1-6; tentatively, D is TRBD1 (5 bases). V was clipped by 0 bases and J by 1 base, with 16 bases between them. CDR1 is MNHEY and CDR2 is SMNVEV in the germline V gene (reference sequence). The CDR3 runs 19 residues.

This clone has just a few counts. This chain joins TRBV29-1 and TRBJ1-1, with D hard to call. Germline V gives CDR1 SQVTM, CDR2 ANQGSEA. V lost 7 bases, J lost 3 bases, and 12 bases lay in between. This CDR3 region has 12 residues. The CDR3 sequence: CSGEVGDTEAFF. The CDR3 coding sequence is TGCAGCGGGGAAGTTGGGGACACTGAAGCTTTCTTT.

The V gene is TRBV6-5, the J gene TRBJ2-1; D unclear. With 8 bases removed from V and 5 bases from J, the gap between germline ends came to 19 bases. Germline V CDR1 and CDR2: MNHEY, SVGAGI. The CDR3 is 15 amino acids. CDR3 amino acids: CASAVTAAANNEQFF. As DNA, the CDR3 is TGTGCCAGCGCCGTTACGGCGGCTGCCAACAATGAGCAGTTCTTC.

The rearrangement links TRBV9 to TRBJ1-1; the match to TRBD1 covers 10 bases. The CDR3 is made up of 15 amino acids. Germline V CDR1 and CDR2: SGDLS, YYNGEE. V was pared by 5 bases and J by 5 bases, with 9 bases of the junction left unmatched. CDR3 sequence: CASRTTGQGSTEAFF. The CDR3 region has the DNA TGTGCCAGCAGGACGACGGGACAGGGGAGTACTGAAGCTTTCTTT.

This clone was seen once. The chain couples TRBV11-2 to TRBJ1-6, with a weak D call TRBD1 (5 bases). The CDR3 spans 15 residues. In germline, CDR1 is SGHAT, CDR2 FQNNGV. Trimming stripped 5 bases from V and 5 bases from J, with 13 bases between. The DNA for the CDR3 is TGTGCCAGCAGCAGGACATTTAGCCATAATTCACCCCTCCACTTT. Translating gives CASSRTFSHNSPLHF.

The chain couples TRBV27 to TRBJ2-7; D perhaps matches TRBD2 (6 bases). Trimming left V 2 bases short and J 5 bases short, with 10 bases between. The V gene's germline CDR1 is MNHEY and CDR2 SMNVEV (reference sequence). This CDR3 is built from 13 residues. CDR3 residues: CASSLTGVHEQYF. CDR3 DNA sequence: TGTGCCAGCAGTTTAACGGGGGTCCACGAGCAGTACTTC.

This clone was found once. In nucleotides, the CDR3 is TGTGCCACCAGTGACCCCAGCGCAGGGGTCCATGGCTACACCTTC. The encoded protein is CATSDPSAGVHGYTF. The rearrangement uses TRBV24-1 and TRBJ1-2, with D perhaps TRBD1 (6 bases). The germline V gene has CDR1 KGHDR and CDR2 SFDVKD. This CDR3 is built from 15 residues. The V end lost 4 bases, the J end lost 6 bases, and 17 bases lay between the germline ends.

The chain combines TRBV12-3 or TRBV12-4 with TRBJ1-4, with D unresolved. The V end lost 8 bases, the J end lost 0 bases, and 7 bases lay between the germline ends. The CDR3 extends over 13 amino acids. CDR3 region: CASGKATNEKLFF. The CDR3 DNA sequence: TGTGCCAGCGGGAAAGCAACTAATGAAAAACTGTTTTTT.

The genes are TRBV20-1 and TRBJ1-1; D might be TRBD1 (5 bases). V was pared by 1 base and J by 11 bases, with 11 bases between. This CDR3 has 11 residues. Germline CDR1 is DFQATT and CDR2 is SNEGSKA (reference sequence). The CDR3 DNA is TGCAGTGCTAGAGGCGGGGGATCCGCTTTCTTT. This gives the protein CSARGGGSAFF.

The genes are TRBV15 and TRBJ2-1; tentative D call: TRBD2 (5 bases). This CDR3 has 16 amino acids. From germline, CDR1 is LNHNV and CDR2 YYDKDF (reference sequence). Trimming stripped 0 bases from V and 4 bases from J, with 13 bases between. In DNA, the CDR3 is TGTGCCACCAGCAGAGAGAGGGATCAGGCTTACAATGAGCAGTTCTTC. Its translation: CATSRERDQAYNEQFF.

The chain joins TRBV27 to TRBJ1-1, with 7 bases aligning to TRBD1. The germline V gene has CDR1 MNHEY and CDR2 SMNVEV (reference sequence). The length of the CDR3 is 12 residues. After removal of 5 bases from V and 7 bases from J, the junction contained 4 bases not matched to a gene. The CDR3 here is CASSTRTGEAFF. The DNA of the CDR3 is TGTGCCAGCAGTACTCGGACAGGTGAAGCTTTCTTT.

This chain connects TRBV24-1 to TRBJ2-5; 9 nucleotides match TRBD1. The CDR3 length is 14 residues. The germline gives CDR1 KGHDR, CDR2 SFDVKD. Trimming cost V 3 bases and J 5 bases; bases outside gene matches: 3. Here the CDR3 DNA reads TGTGCCACCAGTGATGGGACAGGGCTGGAGACCCAGTACTTC. As protein: CATSDGTGLETQYF.

This clone was seen just once. V gene TRBV10-3 combines with J gene TRBJ1-2, with D tentatively TRBD1 (6 bases). V lost 5 bases and J 2 bases, leaving 18 bases between the germline ends. Per germline, CDR1 ENHRY and CDR2 SYGVKD. The CDR3 runs to 16 residues. The CDR3 reads CAISRQAVTTNYGYTF. In nucleotides, the CDR3 is TGTGCCATCAGTCGACAGGCAGTAACGACAAACTATGGCTACACCTTC.